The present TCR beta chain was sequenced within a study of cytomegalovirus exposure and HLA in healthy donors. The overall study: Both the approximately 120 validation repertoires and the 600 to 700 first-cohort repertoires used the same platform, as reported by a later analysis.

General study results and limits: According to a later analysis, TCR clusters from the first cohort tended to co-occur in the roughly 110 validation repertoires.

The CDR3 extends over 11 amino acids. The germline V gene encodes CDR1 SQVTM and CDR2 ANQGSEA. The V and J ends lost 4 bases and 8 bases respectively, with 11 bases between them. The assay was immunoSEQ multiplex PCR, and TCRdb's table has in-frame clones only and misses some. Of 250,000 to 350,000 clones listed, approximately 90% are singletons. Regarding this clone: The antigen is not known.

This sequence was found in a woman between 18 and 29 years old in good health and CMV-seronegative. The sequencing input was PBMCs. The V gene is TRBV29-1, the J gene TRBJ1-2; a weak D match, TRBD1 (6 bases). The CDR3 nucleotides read TGCAGCGTTGTGGCAGGGGTCGGCTACACCTTC. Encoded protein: CSVVAGVGYTF.